This T cell receptor beta chain was obtained from a study of T cell responses to AZD1222 COVID-19 vaccine. This CDR3 comprises 13 residues. Germline lookup yields CDR1 SQVTM and CDR2 ANQGSEA. The V segment lost 3 bases and the J segment 2 bases; nucleotides outside the gene matches: 2. Using immunoSEQ multiplex PCR, the repertoire was profiled, and TCRdb retains in-frame clones only, with some absent. The sample lists some 120,000 clones, approximately 85% occurring once. Only a few counts were recorded for this clone. J is TRBJ2-7 and V is TRBV29-1; 9 bases agree with TRBD1. The input for sequencing was peripheral blood, taken on day 0 of AZD1222 vaccination. The source is an adult in good health. CDR3 DNA sequence: TGCAGCGTTGAGACAGGGGGTCCCTACGAGCAGTACTTC. Its protein product is CSVETGGPYEQYF.